These 23 T cell receptor beta chains originate from one sample sequenced in a study of T cells in Graves' hyperthyroidism and ophthalmopathy. What was amplified from RNA transcripts were TCR beta CDR3 regions. The HTBI primer set drove a first-round RT-PCR of the TCR CDR3. TCRdb ran MiXCR on the multiplex PCR reads and lists one entry per CDR3 protein. The sample includes 250,000 to 300,000 distinct CDR3 sequences, less than 15% of them seen just once. The sample consisted of blood. Every receptor here comes from a woman between 40 and 50 years old with Graves' hyperthyroidism that later progressed to Graves' ophthalmopathy.

This clonotype was seen ten or more times. The chain has TRBV9 and TRBJ2-1; TRBD2 aligns across 7 bases. CDR1 and CDR2 from the germline V gene are SGDLS and YYNGEE. This CDR3 is 14 amino acids long. V shed 3 bases and J 9 bases; nucleotides not matched to a gene: 9. The CDR3 sequence is CASSGRGLVGEQFF. The CDR3, as DNA: TGTGCCAGCAGCGGCCGCGGACTAGTCGGTGAGCAGTTCTTC.

The chain recombines TRBV5-1 with TRBJ2-7; 10 nucleotides line up with TRBD1. Germline V lookup: CDR1 SGHRS, CDR2 YFSETQ. Germline trimming cut 4 bases from V and 7 bases from J; bases unmatched to any gene: 11. This CDR3 is built from 15 residues. CDR3 in DNA: TGCGCCAGCAGCCACGGGACAGGGGCTACCAGGGAGCAGTACTTC. Protein: CASSHGTGATREQYF.

This clonotype was counted many times. The chain is built from TRBV6-1 and TRBJ1-1; TRBD1 might be the D (6 bases). This CDR3 has 13 amino acids. Trimming removed 5 bases at V and 8 bases at J, with 15 bases between. Germline CDR1 MNHNS, CDR2 SASEGT. The CDR3 DNA reads TGTGCCAGCAGTACCAGGGGACATCTAGAAGCTTTCTTT. Translation gives CASSTRGHLEAFF.

This clonotype was recorded many times. The J gene is TRBJ1-2, the V gene TRBV19; tentatively, D is TRBD1 (5 bases). Trimming removed 6 bases from V and 3 bases from J, with 11 bases in between. The CDR3 loop spans 13 amino acids. CDR1 is LNHDA and CDR2 is SQIVND in the germline V gene (reference sequence). CDR3 coding DNA: TGTGCCAGTAGCGTCACGACAGACTATGGCTACACCTTC. Translation: CASSVTTDYGYTF.

As for this clonotype: A clone one base away is much larger, so this may be a read error. The chain combines TRBV7-3 with TRBJ2-1, with TRBD1 matching over 8 bases. Germline V gene sequence: CDR1 SGHTA, CDR2 FQGTGA. The CDR3 contains 15 residues. In DNA, the CDR3 is TGTGACAGCAGCTTAAACTTGCACCAGGGGGCTGAGCAGTTCTTC. It is translated as CDSSLNLHQGAEQFF.

There are many counts of this clonotype. The chain couples TRBV20-1 to TRBJ1-6, with D uncertain. Trimming pared 7 bases from V and 7 bases from J, leaving 11 bases between. This CDR3 spans 12 amino acids. CDR1 and CDR2 (germline): DFQATT, SNEGSKA (reference sequence). The CDR3 loop reads CSGREGNSPLHF. The CDR3 DNA reads as TGCAGTGGTCGGGAAGGGAATTCACCCCTCCACTTT.

This clonotype was detected many times. The chain carries TRBV28 and TRBJ1-5, with D possibly matching TRBD1 (5 bases). This CDR3 region has 14 residues. Germline CDR1 MDHEN, CDR2 SYDVKM. V lost 6 bases, J lost 5 bases, and 14 bases lay in between. CDR3 sequence (DNA): TGTGCCAGCAGCCCAGGACACTTCCATCAGCCCCAGCATTTT. It yields the protein CASSPGHFHQPQHF.

This clonotype was seen ten or more times. CDR3 DNA sequence: TGTGCCAGCAGCTCCTTAAACTACAGGGGATCAGGCTACGAGCAGTACTTC. It codes for CASSSLNYRGSGYEQYF. The rearrangement links TRBV11-2 to TRBJ2-7; 7 bases are shared with TRBD1. Germline V gene sequence: CDR1 SGHAT, CDR2 FQNNGV. This CDR3 is 17 amino acids long. V lost 4 bases, J lost 3 bases, and 15 bases stayed unmatched.

The rearrangement links TRBV30 to TRBJ1-6, with D unresolved. Trimming pared 6 bases from V and 9 bases from J, leaving 15 bases between. Germline V gene lookup returns CDR1 GTSNPN and CDR2 SVGIG (reference sequence). The CDR3 is 13 amino acids. CDR3: CACSSTPGSPLHF. The CDR3 DNA is TGTGCCTGTTCGTCTACCCCCGGTTCACCCCTCCACTTT.

Points on this clonotype: Possible read error: a much larger clone is one base away. The chain joins TRBV20-1 to TRBJ1-5, with a tentative D call TRBD1 (6 bases). The CDR3 spans 15 residues. Germline V CDR1 and CDR2: DFQATT, SNEGSKA (reference sequence). The CDR3 is CSAELPGTLNQPQNF. The CDR3 DNA reads as TGCAGTGCTGAGTTGCCCGGGACACTCAATCAGCCCCAGAATTTT.

This clonotype was counted at least ten times. V is TRBV6-1 and J is TRBJ1-1; 11 bases are shared with TRBD1. J gave up 1 base and V 7 bases, and 5 bases lay outside the gene matches. The length of the CDR3 is 15 residues. The V gene's germline CDR1 is MNHNS and CDR2 SASEGT. The CDR3 loop is CASNEGQGGNTEAFF. The CDR3 DNA sequence: TGTGCCAGCAATGAGGGACAGGGGGGGAACACTGAAGCTTTCTTT.

This clonotype has a count of ten or more. The chain uses TRBV15 and TRBJ2-1; 10 positions agree with TRBD2. Germline lookup yields CDR1 LNHNV and CDR2 YYDKDF (reference sequence). V shed 0 bases and J 7 bases; nucleotides not matched to a gene: 9. This CDR3 is 17 amino acids long. The CDR3 DNA sequence: TGTGCCACCAGCAGAGAGGTCGCTAGCGGGAGTAGAAATGAGCAGTTCTTC. It is translated as CATSREVASGSRNEQFF.

This clonotype was counted many times. The chain couples TRBV4-2 to TRBJ1-1; D is undetermined. The germline V gene encodes CDR1 LGHNA and CDR2 YNFKEQ. Trimming left V 3 bases short and J 3 bases short, with 8 bases between. The CDR3 contains 13 residues. CDR3 residues: CASSQDVYTEAFF. The CDR3 nucleotides read TGTGCCAGCAGCCAGGACGTCTACACTGAAGCTTTCTTT.

There are many counts of this clonotype. This chain uses TRBV12-3 or TRBV12-4 with TRBJ2-1; weak D call: TRBD1 (6 bases). Trimming cost V 0 bases and J 5 bases, with 8 bases left between them. This CDR3 comprises 14 residues. CDR3 in amino acids: CASSLADRDNEQFF. Here the CDR3 DNA reads TGTGCCAGCAGTTTAGCGGACAGAGACAATGAGCAGTTCTTC.

This clonotype was counted at least ten times. The V and J genes are TRBV28 and TRBJ2-7; D is undetermined. Germline V gene data show CDR1 as MDHEN and CDR2 as SYDVKM. V lost 1 base to trimming and J lost 7 bases, with 17 bases between them. The CDR3 has 15 residues. CDR3 sequence (DNA): TGTGCCAGCAGTTTATTGTCAGGCCCGATTCCTGAGCAGTACTTC. Translating it yields CASSLLSGPIPEQYF.

This clonotype was seen many times. The chain recombines TRBV6-5 with TRBJ2-1, with 11 bases that match TRBD2. The CDR3 loop spans 17 amino acids. CDR1 MNHEY and CDR2 SVGAGI come from the germline V gene. J lost 10 bases, V lost 0 bases, and 11 bases had no gene match. CDR3 in amino acids: CASSYSGLLTSGIEQFF. The CDR3, as DNA: TGTGCCAGCAGTTACTCGGGTCTCTTGACTAGCGGGATAGAGCAGTTCTTC.

In this sample, this clonotype turned up many times. The V and J genes are TRBV27 and TRBJ2-4, with D uncertain. Germline lookup yields CDR1 MNHEY and CDR2 SMNVEV (reference sequence). The CDR3 length is 11 residues. V was cut by 2 bases and J by 8 bases, with 4 bases left in between. The CDR3 DNA reads TGTGCCAGCAGTTTAGGGGACATTCAGTACTTC. The encoded protein is CASSLGDIQYF.

Comment on this clonotype: This clone may be a read error of a much larger clone one base away. The chain recombines TRBV19 with TRBJ1-4, with a tentative D call TRBD1 (6 bases). V gave up 11 bases and J gave up 8 bases, with 18 bases separating them. This CDR3 is 13 amino acids long. Germline CDR1 and CDR2: LNHDA and SQIVND (reference sequence). For the CDR3, the DNA is TGTGCCGCCTCCGGGACATGGTTGGAAAAACTGTTTTTT. It yields the protein CAASGTWLEKLFF.

The V and J genes are TRBV11-2 and TRBJ2-7, with TRBD2 matching over 7 bases. Unmatched junction bases numbered 9, after V lost 5 bases and J lost 5 bases. The CDR3 runs to 14 residues. Germline V gene data show CDR1 as SGHAT and CDR2 as FQNNGV. The CDR3 DNA reads TGTGCCAGCAGCACAACCGGGACTAATGACGAGCAGTACTTC. It encodes CASSTTGTNDEQYF.

With regard to this clonotype: A much larger clone sits a single nucleotide away, making a read error possible. The chain recombines TRBV13 with TRBJ2-7; weak D call: TRBD1 (7 bases). The CDR3 spans 14 residues. The V gene lost 5 bases and the J gene lost 6 bases, with 17 bases spanning the gap. CDR1 PRHDT and CDR2 FYEKMQ come from the germline V gene (reference sequence). Written as DNA, the CDR3 is TGTGCCAGCAGCCTCACCCAGGGGGGCGGCGAGCAGTACTTC. Translation gives CASSLTQGGGEQYF.

This clonotype occurred a few times. The gene calls are TRBV19 and TRBJ2-1; 12 bases align to TRBD2. The CDR3 spans 16 residues. The germline gives CDR1 LNHDA, CDR2 SQIVND (reference sequence). V lost 6 bases and J lost 3; bases outside the gene matches: 6. The CDR3 loop reads CASRSRLAGDYNEQFF. CDR3 coding DNA: TGTGCCAGTAGGTCAAGACTAGCGGGAGACTACAATGAGCAGTTCTTC.

The table lists this clonotype with many counts. DNA for the CDR3: TGTGCCAGCTTGTCCCAGTCGAACTATGGCTACACCTTC. Protein sequence: CASLSQSNYGYTF. The chain couples TRBV6-1 to TRBJ1-2; D gene uncertain. This CDR3 contains 13 residues. Germline V gene data show CDR1 as MNHNS and CDR2 as SASEGT. Trimming took 8 bases from V and 2 from J, leaving 12 bases between them.

This clonotype came up many times. The chain couples TRBV28 to TRBJ1-2; 10 bases fit TRBD1. This CDR3 region has 17 residues. V trimming: 4 bases; J trimming: 2 bases; junction bases outside the gene matches: 10. Germline CDR1 is MDHEN and CDR2 is SYDVKM. The CDR3, as DNA: TGTGCCAGCAGTTCCCCGGGACAGGGGTTCTCGAACTATGGCTACACCTTC. Translated: CASSSPGQGFSNYGYTF.